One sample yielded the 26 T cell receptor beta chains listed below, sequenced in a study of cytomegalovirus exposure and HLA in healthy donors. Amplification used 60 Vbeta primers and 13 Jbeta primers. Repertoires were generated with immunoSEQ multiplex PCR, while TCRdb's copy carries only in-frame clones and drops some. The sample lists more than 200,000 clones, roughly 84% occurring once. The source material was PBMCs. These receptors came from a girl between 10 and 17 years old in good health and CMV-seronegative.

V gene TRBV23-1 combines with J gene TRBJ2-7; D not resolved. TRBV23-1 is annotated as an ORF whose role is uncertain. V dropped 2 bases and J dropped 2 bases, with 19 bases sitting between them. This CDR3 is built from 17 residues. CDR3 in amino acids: CASSQPRMGEPTYEQYF. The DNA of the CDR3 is TGCGCCAGCAGTCAACCCAGGATGGGCGAACCAACCTACGAGCAGTACTTC.

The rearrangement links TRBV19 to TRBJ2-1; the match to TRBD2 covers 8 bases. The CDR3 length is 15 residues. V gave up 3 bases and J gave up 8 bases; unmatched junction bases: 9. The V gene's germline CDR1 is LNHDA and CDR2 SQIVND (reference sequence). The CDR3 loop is CASSIGSGGIYEQFF. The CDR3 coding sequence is TGTGCCAGTAGTATTGGATCGGGGGGGATATATGAGCAGTTCTTC.

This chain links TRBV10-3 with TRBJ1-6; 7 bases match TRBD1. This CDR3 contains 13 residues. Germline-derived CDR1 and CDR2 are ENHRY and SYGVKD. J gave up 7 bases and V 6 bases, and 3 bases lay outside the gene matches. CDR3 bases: TGTGCCATCAGGGAGGACAGGAATTCACCCCTCCACTTT. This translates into CAIREDRNSPLHF.

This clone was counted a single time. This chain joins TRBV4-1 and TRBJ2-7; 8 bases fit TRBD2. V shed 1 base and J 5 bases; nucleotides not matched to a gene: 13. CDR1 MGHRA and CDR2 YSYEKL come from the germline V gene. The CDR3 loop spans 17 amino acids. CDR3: CASSQGFGREGDHEQYF. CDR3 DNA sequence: TGCGCCAGCAGCCAAGGGTTTGGTCGGGAGGGGGATCACGAGCAGTACTTC.

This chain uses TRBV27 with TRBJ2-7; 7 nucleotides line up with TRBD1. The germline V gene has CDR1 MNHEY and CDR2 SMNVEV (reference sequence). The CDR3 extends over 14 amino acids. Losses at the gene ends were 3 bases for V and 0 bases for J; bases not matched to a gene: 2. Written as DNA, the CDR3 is TGTGCCAGCAGTTTGGGACAGCTCTCCTACGAGCAGTACTTC. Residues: CASSLGQLSYEQYF.

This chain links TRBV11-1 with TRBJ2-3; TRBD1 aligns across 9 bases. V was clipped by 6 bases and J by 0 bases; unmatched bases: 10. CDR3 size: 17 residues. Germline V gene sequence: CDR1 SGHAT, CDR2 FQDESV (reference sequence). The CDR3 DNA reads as TGTGCCAGCAGGCAACCGCCGGGACAGGGAAGCACAGATACGCAGTATTTT. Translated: CASRQPPGQGSTDTQYF. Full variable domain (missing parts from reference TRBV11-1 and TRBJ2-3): EAEVAQSPRYKITEKSQAVAFWCDPISGHATLYWYRQILGQGPELLVQFQDESVVDDSQLPKDRFSAERLKGVDSTLKIQPAELGDSAMYLCASRQPPGQGSTDTQYFGPGTRLTVL.

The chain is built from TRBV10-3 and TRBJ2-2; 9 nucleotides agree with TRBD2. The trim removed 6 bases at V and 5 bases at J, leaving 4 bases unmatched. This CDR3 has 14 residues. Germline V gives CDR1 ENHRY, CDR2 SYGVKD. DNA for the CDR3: TGTGCCATCAGCCCTAGCGGGGCGACCGGGGAGCTGTTTTTT. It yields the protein CAISPSGATGELFF.

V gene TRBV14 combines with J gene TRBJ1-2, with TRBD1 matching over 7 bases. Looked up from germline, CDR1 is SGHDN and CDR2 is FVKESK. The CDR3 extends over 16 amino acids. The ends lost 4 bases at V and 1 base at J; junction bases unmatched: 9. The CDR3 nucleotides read TGTGCCAGCAGCCGGCGTGGGACAGTATTTAACTATGGCTACACCTTC. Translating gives CASSRRGTVFNYGYTF.

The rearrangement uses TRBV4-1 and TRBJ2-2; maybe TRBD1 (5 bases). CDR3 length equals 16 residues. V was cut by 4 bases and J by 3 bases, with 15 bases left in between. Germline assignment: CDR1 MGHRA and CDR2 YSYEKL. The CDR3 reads CASSPLWGADTGELFF. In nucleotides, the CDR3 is TGCGCCAGCAGCCCTCTCTGGGGCGCGGACACCGGGGAGCTGTTTTTT.

As DNA, the CDR3 is TGTGCCAGCAGTTCCATCGGAGGCGGCTACACCTTC. It yields the protein CASSSIGGGYTF. The chain links TRBV27 to TRBJ1-2; no firm D call. This CDR3 contains 12 residues. V was trimmed by 4 bases and J by 8 bases, leaving 11 bases between them. CDR1 is MNHEY and CDR2 is SMNVEV in the germline V gene (reference sequence).

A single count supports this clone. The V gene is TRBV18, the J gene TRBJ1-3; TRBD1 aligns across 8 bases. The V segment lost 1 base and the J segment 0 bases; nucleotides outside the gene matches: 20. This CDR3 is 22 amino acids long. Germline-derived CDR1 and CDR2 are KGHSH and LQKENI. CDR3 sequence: CASSPRIPGQESRNFSGNTIYF. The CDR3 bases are TGTGCCAGCTCACCACGGATTCCGGGACAGGAATCTAGAAATTTCTCTGGAAACACCATATATTTT.

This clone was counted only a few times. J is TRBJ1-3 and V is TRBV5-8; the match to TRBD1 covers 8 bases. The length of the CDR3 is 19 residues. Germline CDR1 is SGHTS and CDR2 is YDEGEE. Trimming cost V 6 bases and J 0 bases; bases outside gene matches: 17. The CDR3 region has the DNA TGTGCCAGCAACCTACAGGGGGGAGTTGGCGGATACTCTGGAAACACCATATATTTT. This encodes CASNLQGGVGGYSGNTIYF.

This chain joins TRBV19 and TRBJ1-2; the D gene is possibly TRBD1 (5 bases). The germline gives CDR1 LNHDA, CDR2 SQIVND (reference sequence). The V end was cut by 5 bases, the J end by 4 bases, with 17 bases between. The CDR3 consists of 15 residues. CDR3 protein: CASSFPPPGSYGYTF. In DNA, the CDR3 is TGTGCCAGTAGTTTCCCCCCACCAGGGTCCTATGGCTACACCTTC.

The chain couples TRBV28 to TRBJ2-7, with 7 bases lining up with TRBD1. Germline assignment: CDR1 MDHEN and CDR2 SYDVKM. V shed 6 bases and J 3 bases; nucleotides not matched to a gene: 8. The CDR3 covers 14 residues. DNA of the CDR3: TGTGCCAGCAGATCGAATCGACAGGGCTACGAGCAGTACTTC. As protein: CASRSNRQGYEQYF.

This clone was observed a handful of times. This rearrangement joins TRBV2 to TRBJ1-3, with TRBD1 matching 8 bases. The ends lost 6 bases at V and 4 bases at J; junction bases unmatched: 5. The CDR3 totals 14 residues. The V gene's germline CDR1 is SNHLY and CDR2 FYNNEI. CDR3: CASRSDRAGNTIYF. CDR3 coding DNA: TGTGCCAGCAGATCGGACAGGGCAGGAAACACCATATATTTT.

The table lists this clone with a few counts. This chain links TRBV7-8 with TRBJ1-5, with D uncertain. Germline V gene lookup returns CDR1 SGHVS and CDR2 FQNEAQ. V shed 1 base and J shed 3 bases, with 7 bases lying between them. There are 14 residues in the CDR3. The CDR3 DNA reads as TGTGCCAGCAGCTTAGACAGAAACAATCAGCCCCAGCATTTT. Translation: CASSLDRNNQPQHF.

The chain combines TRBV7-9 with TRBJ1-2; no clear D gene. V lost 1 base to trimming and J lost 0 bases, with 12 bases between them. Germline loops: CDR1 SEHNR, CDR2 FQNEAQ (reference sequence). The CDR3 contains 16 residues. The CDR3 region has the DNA TGTGCCAGCAGCTTAGATCTTGGGAGGACTAACTATGGCTACACCTTC. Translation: CASSLDLGRTNYGYTF.

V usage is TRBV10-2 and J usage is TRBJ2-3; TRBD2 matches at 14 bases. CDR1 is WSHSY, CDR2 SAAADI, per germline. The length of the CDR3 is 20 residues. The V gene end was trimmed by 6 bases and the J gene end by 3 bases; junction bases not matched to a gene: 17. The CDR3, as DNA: TGCGCCAGCAGAGATACCGGGACTAGCGGGGGTGGGCATCGAACAGATACGCAGTATTTT. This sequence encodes CASRDTGTSGGGHRTDTQYF.

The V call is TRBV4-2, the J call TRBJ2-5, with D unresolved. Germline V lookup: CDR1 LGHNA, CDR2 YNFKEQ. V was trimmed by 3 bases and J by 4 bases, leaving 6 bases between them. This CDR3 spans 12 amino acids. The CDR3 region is CASSHPGETQYF. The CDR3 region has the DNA TGTGCCAGCAGCCACCCCGGAGAGACCCAGTACTTC.

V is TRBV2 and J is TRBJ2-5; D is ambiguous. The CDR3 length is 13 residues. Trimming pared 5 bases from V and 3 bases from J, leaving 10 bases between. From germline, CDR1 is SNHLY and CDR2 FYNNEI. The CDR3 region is CASSRRGEETQYF. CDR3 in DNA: TGTGCCAGCAGTCGGAGAGGTGAAGAGACCCAGTACTTC.

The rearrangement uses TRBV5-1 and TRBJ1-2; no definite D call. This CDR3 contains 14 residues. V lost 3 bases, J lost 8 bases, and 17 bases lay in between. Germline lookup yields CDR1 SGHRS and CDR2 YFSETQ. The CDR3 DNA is TGCGCCAGCAGCTCCAGGATGGGAGAGGGAGGCTACACCTTC. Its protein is CASSSRMGEGGYTF.

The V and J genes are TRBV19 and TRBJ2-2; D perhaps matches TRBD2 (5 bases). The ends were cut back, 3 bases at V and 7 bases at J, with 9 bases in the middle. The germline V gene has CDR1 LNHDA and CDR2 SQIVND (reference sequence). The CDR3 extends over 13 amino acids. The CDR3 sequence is CASSMSEGGELFF. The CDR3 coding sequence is TGTGCCAGTAGTATGAGCGAGGGCGGGGAGCTGTTTTTT.

CDR3 protein: CASSRTGQGYEQYF. DNA for the CDR3: TGTGCCAGCAGTCGCACGGGACAGGGCTACGAGCAGTACTTC. The chain carries TRBV28 and TRBJ2-7; 9 bases match TRBD1. The CDR3 is 14 residues long. Trimming removed 5 bases from V and 3 bases from J; junction bases left unmatched: 5. The germline V gene encodes CDR1 MDHEN and CDR2 SYDVKM.

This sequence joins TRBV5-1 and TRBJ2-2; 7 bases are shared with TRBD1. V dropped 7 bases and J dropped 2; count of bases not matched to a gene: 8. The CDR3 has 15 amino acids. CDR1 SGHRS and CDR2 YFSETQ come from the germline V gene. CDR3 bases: TGCGCCAGCCTGCAGGGGGTTGGTAACACCGGGGAGCTGTTTTTT. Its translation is CASLQGVGNTGELFF. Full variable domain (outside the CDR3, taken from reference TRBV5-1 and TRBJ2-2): KAGVTQTPRYLIKTRGQQVTLSCSPISGHRSVSWYQQTPGQGLQFLFEYFSETQRNKGNFPGRFSGRQFSNSRSEMNVSTLELGDSALYLCASLQGVGNTGELFFGEGSRLTVL.

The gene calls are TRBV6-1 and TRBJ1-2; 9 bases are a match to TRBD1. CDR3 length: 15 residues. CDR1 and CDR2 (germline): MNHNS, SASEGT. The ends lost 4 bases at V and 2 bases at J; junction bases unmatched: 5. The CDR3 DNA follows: TGTGCCAGCAGTGCGCCGGACAGGGGAAACTATGGCTACACCTTC. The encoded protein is CASSAPDRGNYGYTF.

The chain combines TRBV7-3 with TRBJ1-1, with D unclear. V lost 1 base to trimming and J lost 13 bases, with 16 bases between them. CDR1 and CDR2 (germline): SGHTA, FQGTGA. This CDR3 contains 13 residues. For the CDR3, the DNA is TGTGCCAGCAGCTTAATCGGAGGGTCCCGCGTTTTCTTT. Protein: CASSLIGGSRVFF. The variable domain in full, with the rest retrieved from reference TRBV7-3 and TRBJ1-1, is GAGVSQTPSNKVTEKGKYVELRCDPISGHTALYWYRQSLGQGPEFLIYFQGTGAADDSGLPNDRFFAVRPEGSVSTLKIQRTERGDSAVYLCASSLIGGSRVFFGQGTRLTVV.